The source of this T cell receptor (beta chain) is a study of regulatory T cells in long-lasting Graves disease. The sample's time point: persistent/refractory GD, antithyroid drugs over 5 years with positive TRAb. PBMC RNA served as the TCR library source. Combining iRepertoire HTBI primers with Arm-PCR of CDR3 regions, the authors built TCR beta libraries. Via MiXCR, TCRdb re-called the multiplex PCR reads, giving one row per CDR3 protein. The table lists a few hundred thousand distinct CDR3 sequences, around 22% of them singletons. The ends were cut back, 6 bases at V and 0 bases at J, with 14 bases in the middle. Germline V lookup: CDR1 DFQATT, CDR2 SNEGSKA (reference sequence). This CDR3 has 15 amino acids.

This clonotype was obtained from a female donor with Graves disease. This specimen consisted of peripheral blood mononuclear cells (PBMCs), obtained when the disease was refractory, from a patient treated with antithyroid drugs. The chain has TRBV20-1 and TRBJ2-2; D unclear. CDR3: CSASMGGPNTGELFF. DNA of the CDR3: TGCAGTGCAAGCATGGGCGGACCGAACACCGGGGAGCTGTTTTTT.